These 5 T cell receptor beta chains originate from one sample sequenced in a study of blood T cell repertoires in COVID-19. The repertoire was sequenced with immunoSEQ multiplex PCR; TCRdb's copy has only in-frame clones and lacks some. Altogether about 200,000 clones are present, roughly 80% being singletons, with the ten largest covering 7.2%. Material: peripheral blood. The receptors shown here come from a woman in her seventies with acute or convalescent COVID-19.

This clone is a singleton in its sample. The gene calls are TRBV5-8 and TRBJ1-4, with D possibly matching TRBD1 (6 bases). V lost 4 bases and J lost 7, with 17 bases in between. From germline, CDR1 is SGHTS and CDR2 YDEGEE. The CDR3 totals 15 residues. The CDR3 sequence: CASSLLQGRGEKLFF. CDR3 nucleotide sequence: TGTGCCAGCAGCCTGTTACAGGGTAGAGGTGAAAAACTGTTTTTT.

The rearrangement joins TRBV10-3 to TRBJ1-4; D gene uncertain. This CDR3 comprises 12 residues. The V end lost 10 bases, the J end lost 6 bases, and 12 bases lay between the germline ends. Germline V gene data show CDR1 as ENHRY and CDR2 as SYGVKD. Here the CDR3 reads CATSREYEKLFF. The CDR3 nucleotides are TGTGCCACCTCGCGAGAGTATGAAAAACTGTTTTTT.

V is TRBV7-2 and J is TRBJ1-2; no firm D call. Germline V CDR1 and CDR2: SGHTA, FQGNSA. The CDR3 covers 14 residues. Trimming removed 6 bases from V and 9 bases from J, with 20 bases in between. The CDR3 DNA reads TGTGCCAGCAGTTTGACCCAGGCGCGAATGAGCTACACCTTC. Residues: CASSLTQARMSYTF. The variable domain in full, completed from reference TRBV7-2 and TRBJ1-2, reads GAGVSQSPSNKVTEKGKDVELRCDPISGHTALYWYRQSLGQGLEFLIYFQGNSAPDKSGLPSDRFSAERTGGSVSTLTIQRTQQEDSAVYLCASSLTQARMSYTFGSGTRLTVV.

The chain is built from TRBV19 and TRBJ2-5; 11 nucleotides match TRBD2. Germline values: CDR1 LNHDA, CDR2 SQIVND (reference sequence). The CDR3 is 16 residues long. V was pared by 0 bases and J by 9 bases, with 9 bases of the junction left unmatched. The CDR3 loop is CASSIDPLAGALAQYF. The CDR3 bases are TGTGCCAGTAGTATAGATCCACTAGCGGGGGCCCTGGCCCAGTACTTC.

The V gene is TRBV10-3, the J gene TRBJ2-7; D remains unclear. CDR1 and CDR2 from the germline V gene are ENHRY and SYGVKD. The CDR3 covers 16 residues. Trimming shortened V by 3 bases and J by 0 bases, and 15 bases separated the two germline ends. The CDR3 bases are TGTGCCATCAGTGACGACGGTATGCTAGGCTCCTACGAGCAGTACTTC. This sequence encodes CAISDDGMLGSYEQYF.